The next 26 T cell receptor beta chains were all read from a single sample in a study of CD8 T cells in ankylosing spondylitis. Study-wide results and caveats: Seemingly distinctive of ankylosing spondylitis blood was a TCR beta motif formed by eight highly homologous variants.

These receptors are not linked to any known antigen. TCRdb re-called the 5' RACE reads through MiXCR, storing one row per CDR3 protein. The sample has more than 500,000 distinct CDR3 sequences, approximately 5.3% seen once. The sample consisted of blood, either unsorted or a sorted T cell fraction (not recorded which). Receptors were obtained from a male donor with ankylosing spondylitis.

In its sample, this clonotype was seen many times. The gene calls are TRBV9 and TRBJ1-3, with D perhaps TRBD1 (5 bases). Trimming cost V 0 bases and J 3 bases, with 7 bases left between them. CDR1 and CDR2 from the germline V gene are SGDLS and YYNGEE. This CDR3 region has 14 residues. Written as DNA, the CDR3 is TGTGCCAGCAGCGTAGAGGGACGTGGAAACACCATATATTTT. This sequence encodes CASSVEGRGNTIYF.

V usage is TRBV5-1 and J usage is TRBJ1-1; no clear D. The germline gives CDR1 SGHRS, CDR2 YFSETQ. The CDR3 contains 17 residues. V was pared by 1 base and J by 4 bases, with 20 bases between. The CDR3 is CASSLSTRMGLGTEAFF. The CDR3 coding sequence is TGCGCCAGCAGCTTGTCAACAAGAATGGGCCTTGGCACTGAAGCTTTCTTT. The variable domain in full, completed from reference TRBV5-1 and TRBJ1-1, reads KAGVTQTPRYLIKTRGQQVTLSCSPISGHRSVSWYQQTPGQGLQFLFEYFSETQRNKGNFPGRFSGRQFSNSRSEMNVSTLELGDSALYLCASSLSTRMGLGTEAFFGQGTRLTVV.

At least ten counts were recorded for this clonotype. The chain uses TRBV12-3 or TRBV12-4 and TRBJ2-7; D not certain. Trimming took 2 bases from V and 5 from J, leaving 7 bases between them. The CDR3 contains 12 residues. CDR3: CASSLSLDEQYF. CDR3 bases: TGTGCCAGCAGTTTAAGTTTGGACGAGCAGTACTTC.

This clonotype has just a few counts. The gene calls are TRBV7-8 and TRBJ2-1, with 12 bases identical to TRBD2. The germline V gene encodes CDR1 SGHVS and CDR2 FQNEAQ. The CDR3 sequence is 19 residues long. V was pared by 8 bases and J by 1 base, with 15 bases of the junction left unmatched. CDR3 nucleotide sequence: TGTGCCAGCGGCCCGGGACTAGCGGGTGTCCGAGGATCCTACAATGAGCAGTTCTTC. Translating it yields CASGPGLAGVRGSYNEQFF. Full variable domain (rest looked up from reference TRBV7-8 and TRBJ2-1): GAGVSQSPRYKVAKRGQDVALRCDPISGHVSLFWYQQALGQGPEFLTYFQNEAQLDKSGLPSDRFFAERPEGSVSTLKIQRTQQEDSAVYLCASGPGLAGVRGSYNEQFFGPGTRLTVL.

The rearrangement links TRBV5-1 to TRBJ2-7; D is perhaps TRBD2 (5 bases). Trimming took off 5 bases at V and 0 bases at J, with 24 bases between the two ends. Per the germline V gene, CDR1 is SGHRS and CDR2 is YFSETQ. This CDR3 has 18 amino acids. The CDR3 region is CASRQYEGETGFSYEQYF. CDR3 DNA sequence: TGCGCCAGCAGACAATATGAGGGTGAAACCGGCTTCTCCTACGAGCAGTACTTC.

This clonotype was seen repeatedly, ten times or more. This chain's CDR3 is CASSYLWEGQDTQYF. The DNA of the CDR3 is TGTGCCAGCAGTTACCTCTGGGAGGGCCAAGATACGCAGTATTTT. V gene TRBV6-5 combines with J gene TRBJ2-3, with TRBD2 matching 7 bases. Germline CDR1 is MNHEY and CDR2 is SVGAGI. The junction had 7 bases not matched to a gene; V was cut back by 2 bases and J by 5 bases. CDR3 length equals 15 residues.

This chain's CDR3 is CASSPGLPGTEAFF. The CDR3 region has the DNA TGTGCCAGCAGCCCTGGGCTCCCCGGCACTGAAGCTTTCTTT. V and J are TRBV4-2 and TRBJ1-1; D gene ambiguous. Trimming cost V 4 bases and J 4 bases, with 13 bases left between them. Germline-derived CDR1 and CDR2 are LGHNA and YNFKEQ. The CDR3 sequence is 14 residues long.

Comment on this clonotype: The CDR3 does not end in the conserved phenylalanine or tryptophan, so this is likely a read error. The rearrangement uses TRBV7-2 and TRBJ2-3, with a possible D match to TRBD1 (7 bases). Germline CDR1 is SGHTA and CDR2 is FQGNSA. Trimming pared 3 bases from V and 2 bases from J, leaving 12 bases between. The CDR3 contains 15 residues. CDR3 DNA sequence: TGTGCCAGCAGCTTCCAGGGGGGTGCCACAGATACGCAGTATATT. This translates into CASSFQGGATDTQYI.

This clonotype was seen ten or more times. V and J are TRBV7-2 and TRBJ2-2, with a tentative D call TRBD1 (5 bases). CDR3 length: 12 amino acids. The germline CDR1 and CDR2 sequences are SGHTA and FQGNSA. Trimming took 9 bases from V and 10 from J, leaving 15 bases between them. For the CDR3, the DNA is TGTGCCAGTAGACAGTTAGCCGAGGAGCTGTTTTTT. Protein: CASRQLAEELFF.

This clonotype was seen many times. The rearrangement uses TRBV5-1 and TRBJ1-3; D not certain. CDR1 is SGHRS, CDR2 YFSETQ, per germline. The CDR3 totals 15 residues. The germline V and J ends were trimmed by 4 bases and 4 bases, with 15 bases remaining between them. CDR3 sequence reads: CASSLSGETGNTIYF. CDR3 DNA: TGCGCCAGCAGCCTTAGCGGGGAGACAGGAAACACCATATATTTT.

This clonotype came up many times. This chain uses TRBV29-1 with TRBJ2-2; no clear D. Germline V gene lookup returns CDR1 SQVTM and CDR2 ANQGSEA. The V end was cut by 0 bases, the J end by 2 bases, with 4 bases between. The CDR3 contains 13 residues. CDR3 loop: CSVEEGNTGELFF. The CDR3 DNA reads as TGCAGCGTTGAAGAGGGAAACACCGGGGAGCTGTTTTTT.

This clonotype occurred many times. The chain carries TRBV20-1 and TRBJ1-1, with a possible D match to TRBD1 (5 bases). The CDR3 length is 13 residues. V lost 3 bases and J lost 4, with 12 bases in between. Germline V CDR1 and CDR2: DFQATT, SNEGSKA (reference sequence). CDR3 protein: CSASGALGTEAFF. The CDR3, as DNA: TGCAGTGCTAGTGGGGCCTTAGGCACTGAAGCTTTCTTT.

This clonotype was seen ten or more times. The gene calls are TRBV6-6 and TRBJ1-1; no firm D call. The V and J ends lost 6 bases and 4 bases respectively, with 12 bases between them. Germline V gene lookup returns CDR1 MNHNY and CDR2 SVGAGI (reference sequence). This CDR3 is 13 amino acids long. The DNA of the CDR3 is TGTGCCAGCAGCCACATCTTAGGCACTGAAGCTTTCTTT. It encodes CASSHILGTEAFF.

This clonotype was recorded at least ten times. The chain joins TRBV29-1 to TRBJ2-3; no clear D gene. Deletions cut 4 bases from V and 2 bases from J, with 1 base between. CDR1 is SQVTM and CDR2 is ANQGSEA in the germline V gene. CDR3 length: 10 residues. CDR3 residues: CSVATDTQYF. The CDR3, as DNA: TGCAGCGTTGCCACAGATACGCAGTATTTT.

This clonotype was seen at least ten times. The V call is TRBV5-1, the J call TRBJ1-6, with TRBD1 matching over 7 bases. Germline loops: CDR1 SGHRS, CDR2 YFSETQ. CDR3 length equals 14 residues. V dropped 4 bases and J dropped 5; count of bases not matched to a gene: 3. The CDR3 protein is CASSVGQNNSPLHF. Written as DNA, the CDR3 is TGCGCCAGCAGCGTGGGACAGAATAATTCACCCCTCCACTTT.

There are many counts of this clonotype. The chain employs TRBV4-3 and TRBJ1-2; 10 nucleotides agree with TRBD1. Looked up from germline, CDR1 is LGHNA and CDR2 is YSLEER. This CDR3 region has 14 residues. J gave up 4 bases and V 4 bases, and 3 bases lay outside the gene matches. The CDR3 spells CASSPRQGAYGYTF. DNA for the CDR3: TGCGCCAGCAGCCCCCGACAGGGGGCCTATGGCTACACCTTC.

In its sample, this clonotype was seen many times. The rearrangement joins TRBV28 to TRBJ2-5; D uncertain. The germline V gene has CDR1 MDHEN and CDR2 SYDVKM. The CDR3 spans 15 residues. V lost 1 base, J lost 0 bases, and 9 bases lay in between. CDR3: CASSLFGIDQETQYF. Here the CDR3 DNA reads TGTGCCAGCAGTTTATTTGGGATAGACCAAGAGACCCAGTACTTC.

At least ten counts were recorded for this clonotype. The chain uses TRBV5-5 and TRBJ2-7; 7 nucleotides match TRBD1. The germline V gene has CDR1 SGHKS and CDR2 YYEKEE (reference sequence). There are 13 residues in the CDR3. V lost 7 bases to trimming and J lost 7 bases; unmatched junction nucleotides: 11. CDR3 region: CASSRDGGQEQYF. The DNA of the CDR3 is TGTGCCAGCTCCCGTGATGGGGGACAGGAGCAGTACTTC.

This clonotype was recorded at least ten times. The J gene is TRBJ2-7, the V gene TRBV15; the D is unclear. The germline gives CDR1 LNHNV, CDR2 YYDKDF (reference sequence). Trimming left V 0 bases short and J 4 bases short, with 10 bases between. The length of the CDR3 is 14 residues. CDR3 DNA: TGTGCCACCAGCAGAGATCACATCTCTTACGAGCAGTACTTC. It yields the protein CATSRDHISYEQYF.

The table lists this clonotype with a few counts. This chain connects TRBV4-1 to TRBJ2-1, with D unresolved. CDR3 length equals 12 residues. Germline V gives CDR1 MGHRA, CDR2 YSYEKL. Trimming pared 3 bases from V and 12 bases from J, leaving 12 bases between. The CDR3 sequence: CASSHVYDSQFF. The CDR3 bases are TGCGCCAGCAGCCACGTATACGATTCGCAGTTCTTC.

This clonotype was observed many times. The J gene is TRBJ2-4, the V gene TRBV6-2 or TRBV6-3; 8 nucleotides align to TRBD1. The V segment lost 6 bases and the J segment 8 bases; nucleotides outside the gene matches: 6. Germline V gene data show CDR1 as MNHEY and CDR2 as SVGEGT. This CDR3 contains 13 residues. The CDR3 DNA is TGTGCCAGCAGACGGACAGGGTCACACATTCAGTACTTC. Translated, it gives CASRRTGSHIQYF.

CDR3 amino acids: CASREQGQAGELFF. As DNA, the CDR3 is TGCGCCAGCAGGGAACAGGGGCAGGCCGGGGAGCTGTTTTTT. The rearrangement joins TRBV5-1 to TRBJ2-2; 7 bases fit TRBD1. CDR1 and CDR2 from the germline V gene are SGHRS and YFSETQ. J gave up 6 bases and V 5 bases, and 7 bases lay outside the gene matches. This CDR3 spans 14 amino acids.

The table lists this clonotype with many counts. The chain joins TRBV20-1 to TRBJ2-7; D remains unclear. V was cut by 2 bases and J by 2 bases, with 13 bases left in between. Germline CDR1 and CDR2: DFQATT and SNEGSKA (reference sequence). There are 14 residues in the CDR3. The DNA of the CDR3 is TGCAGTGCTAGAAAACTCTACAACGCCTACGAGCAGTACTTC. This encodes CSARKLYNAYEQYF.

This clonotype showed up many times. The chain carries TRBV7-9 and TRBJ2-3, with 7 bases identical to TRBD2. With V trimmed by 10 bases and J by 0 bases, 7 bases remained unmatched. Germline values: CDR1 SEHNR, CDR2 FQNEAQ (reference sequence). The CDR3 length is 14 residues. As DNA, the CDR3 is TGTGCCATCTCTGGGGGGGTAAGCACAGATACGCAGTATTTT. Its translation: CAISGGVSTDTQYF.

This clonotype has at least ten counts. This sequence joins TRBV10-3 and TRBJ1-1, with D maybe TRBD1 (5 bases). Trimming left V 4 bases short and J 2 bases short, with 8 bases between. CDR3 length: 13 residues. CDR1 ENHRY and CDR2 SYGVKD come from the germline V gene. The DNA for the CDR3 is TGTGCCATCAGTGGACAGACCAACACTGAAGCTTTCTTT. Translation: CAISGQTNTEAFF.

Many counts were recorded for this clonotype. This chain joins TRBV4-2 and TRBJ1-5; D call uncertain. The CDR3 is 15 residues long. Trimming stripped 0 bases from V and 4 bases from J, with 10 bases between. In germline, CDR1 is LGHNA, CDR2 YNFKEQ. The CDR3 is CASSQEFPTNQPQHF. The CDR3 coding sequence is TGTGCCAGCAGCCAAGAGTTCCCCACTAATCAGCCCCAGCATTTT.